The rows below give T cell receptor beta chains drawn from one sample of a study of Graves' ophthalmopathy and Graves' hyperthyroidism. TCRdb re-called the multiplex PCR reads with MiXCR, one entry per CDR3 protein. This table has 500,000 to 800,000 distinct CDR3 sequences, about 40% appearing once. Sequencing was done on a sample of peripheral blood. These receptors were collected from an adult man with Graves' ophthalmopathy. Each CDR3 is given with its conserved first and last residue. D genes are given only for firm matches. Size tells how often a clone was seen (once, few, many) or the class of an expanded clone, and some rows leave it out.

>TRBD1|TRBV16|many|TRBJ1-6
TGTGCCAGCAGCAAGGGGACAGGGCGCAATTCACCCCTCCACTTT
CASSKGTGRNSPLHF
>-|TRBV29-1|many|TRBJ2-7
TGCAGCGTTGAGCGGCTAGCTACCTACGAGCAGTACTTC
CSVERLATYEQYF
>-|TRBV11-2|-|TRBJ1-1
TGTGCCAGCGGGGCAGGCGCTGAAGCTTTCTTT
CASGAGAEAFF
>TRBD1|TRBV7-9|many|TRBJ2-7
TGTGCCAGCAGTCGCCCCGGGACAGGGTTGAACGAGCAGTACTTC
CASSRPGTGLNEQYF
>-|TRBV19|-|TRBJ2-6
TGTGCCAGTAGTATACAGGCGAACGTCCTGACTTTC
CASSIQANVLTF
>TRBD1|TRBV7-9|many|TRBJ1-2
TGTGCCAGCAGCTTAGCGCTACAGGGGCGAGGCTACACCTTC
CASSLALQGRGYTF
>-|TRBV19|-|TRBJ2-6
TGTGCCAGTAGTGGGGGGATCACTGAAGCTTTC
CASSGGITEAF
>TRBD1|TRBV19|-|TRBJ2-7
TGTGCCAGTAGTGTTGGACAGGGCCACGGTCAGCCCCAGCAGTACTTC
CASSVGQGHGQPQQYF
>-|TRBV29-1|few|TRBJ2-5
TGCAGTTTGGGGGGAAAAGAGACCCAGTACTTC
CSLGGKETQYF
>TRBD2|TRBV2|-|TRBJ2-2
TGTGCCAGCAGCGCGGGACTAGGTGACGGGGAGCTGTTTTTT
CASSAGLGDGELFF
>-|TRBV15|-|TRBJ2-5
TGTGCCACCAGCAGAGATTTGGGGCCCCAGTACTTC
CATSRDLGPQYF
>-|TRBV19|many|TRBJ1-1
TGTGCCAGTAGTCACGCGACATACATGAACACTGAAGCTTTCTTT
CASSHATYMNTEAFF
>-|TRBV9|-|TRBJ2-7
TGTGCCAGCAGTTTAACCTGGAACTACGAGCAGTACTTC
CASSLTWNYEQYF
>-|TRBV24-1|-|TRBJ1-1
TGTGCCACCAGTGATTCCCTAGCGGGGGGGAAAGCTTTCTTT
CATSDSLAGGKAFF
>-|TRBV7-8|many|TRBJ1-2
TGTGCCAGCAGCAGCTTAGCCGAGGCCGCGGGGGGCTACACCTTC
CASSSLAEAAGGYTF
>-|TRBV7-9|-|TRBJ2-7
TGTGCCAGCAGCCCCCTTCAGGGGTACGAGCAGTACTTC
CASSPLQGYEQYF
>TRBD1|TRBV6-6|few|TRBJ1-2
TGTGCCAGCACCCATGGTACCGGGACAGGGTATAAAGGCTACACCTTC
CASTHGTGTGYKGYTF
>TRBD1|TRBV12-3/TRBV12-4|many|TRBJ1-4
TGTGCCAGCAGAGGACAGGGTAGCAATGAAAAACTGTTTTTT
CASRGQGSNEKLFF
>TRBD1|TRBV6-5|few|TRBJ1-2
TGTGCCAGCAGTTACTCGGGGACAGGAGTAAATGGCTACACCTTC
CASSYSGTGVNGYTF
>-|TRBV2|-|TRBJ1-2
TGTGCCAGCAGGGCAGGGAGGGCCTATGGCTACACCTTC
CASRAGRAYGYTF
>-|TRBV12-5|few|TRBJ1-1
TGTGCTAGTGGTCTGGTACTTGGGGCCAACACTGAAGCTTTCTTT
CASGLVLGANTEAFF
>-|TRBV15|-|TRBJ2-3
TGTGCCACCACGTCCGGGGGATCTAGCACAGATACGCAGTATTTT
CATTSGGSSTDTQYF
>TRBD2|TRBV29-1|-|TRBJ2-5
TGCAGTCTTCCGGGACTAGCGGGACGAGAGACCCAGTACTTC
CSLPGLAGRETQYF
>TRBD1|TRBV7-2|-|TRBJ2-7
TGTGCCAGCAGTCCGGCCGGGACAGGGACGGTCGAGCAGTACTTC
CASSPAGTGTVEQYF
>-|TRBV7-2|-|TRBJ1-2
TGTGCCAGCAGCAAGCAGGGCCCTAACTATGGCTACACCTTC
CASSKQGPNYGYTF
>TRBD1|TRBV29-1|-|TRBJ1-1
TGCAGCGCGTCGACGGTGTGGGACAGAAGGAACACTGAAGCTTTCTTT
CSASTVWDRRNTEAFF
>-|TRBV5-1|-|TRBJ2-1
TGCGCCAGCAGTAGATCCGGTAATGAGCAGTTCTTC
CASSRSGNEQFF
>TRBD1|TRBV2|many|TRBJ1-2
TGTGCCAGCAACCCCTCCGGACAGGCAAATGGCTACACCTTC
CASNPSGQANGYTF
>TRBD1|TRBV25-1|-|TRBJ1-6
TGTGCCAGCAGTGATTTAGGACAGGGAGGGACACCCCTCCACTTT
CASSDLGQGGTPLHF
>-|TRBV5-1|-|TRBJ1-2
TGCGCCAGCAGCTCGGAGGTCACAAGAGCCTATGGCTACACCTTC
CASSSEVTRAYGYTF
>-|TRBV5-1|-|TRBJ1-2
-
CASSFGAGCTF
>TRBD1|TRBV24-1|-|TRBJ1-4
TGTGCCACGTTGGGACAGGCAACTAATGAAAAACTGTTTTTT
CATLGQATNEKLFF
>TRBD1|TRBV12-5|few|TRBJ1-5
TGTGCTAGTGGTTCCGGACAGGTGGGGTATCAGCCCCAGCATTTT
CASGSGQVGYQPQHF
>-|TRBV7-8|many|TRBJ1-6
TGTGCCAGCAGCCCTAATTCGGCCGGAGAACATTCACCCCTCCACTTT
CASSPNSAGEHSPLHF
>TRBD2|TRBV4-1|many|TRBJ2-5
TGCGCCAGCAGCCCTCGAGGGACTACAGGGACCCAGTACTTC
CASSPRGTTGTQYF
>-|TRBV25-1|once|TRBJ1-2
TGTGCCAGCAGTGATAGGACAAGAGCTAACTATGGCTACACCTTC
CASSDRTRANYGYTF
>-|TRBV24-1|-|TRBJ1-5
TGTGCCACCAGTGACCACGAGGGCTATGATCAGCCCCAGCATTTT
CATSDHEGYDQPQHF
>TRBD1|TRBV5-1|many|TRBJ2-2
TGCGCCAGCAGTGGGACAGGGGGAACGAACACCGGGGAGCTGTTTTTT
CASSGTGGTNTGELFF
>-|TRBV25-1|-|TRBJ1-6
TGTGCCAGCAGTTACGGGGCTGGGGGGAAAGATTCACCCCTCCACTTT
CASSYGAGGKDSPLHF
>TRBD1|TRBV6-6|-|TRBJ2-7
TGTGCCAGCAGTGTAGGGGACAGGTTCTACGAGCAGTACTTC
CASSVGDRFYEQYF
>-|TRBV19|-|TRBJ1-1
TGTGCCAGTAGGCGGGAGGGACTGGGAACTGAAGCTTTCTTT
CASRREGLGTEAFF
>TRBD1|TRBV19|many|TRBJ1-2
TGTGCCAGTAGTGCCCGACAGGGTCGGAGCTACACCTTC
CASSARQGRSYTF
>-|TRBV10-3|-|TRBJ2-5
TGTGCCATCAGTGGGGACCCTTCCAATCAGCCCCAGTACTTC
CAISGDPSNQPQYF
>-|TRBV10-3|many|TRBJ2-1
TGTGCCATCAGTGAGTCGAAAGTCGGGAAGGGGGATGAGCAGTTCTTC
CAISESKVGKGDEQFF
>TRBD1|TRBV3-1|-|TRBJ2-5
TGTGCCAGCAGCCAAGGACAGGGAGCCCAGTACTTC
CASSQGQGAQYF
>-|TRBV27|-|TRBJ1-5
TGTGCTTCCAGTGACTGGAGGGGTCAGCCCCAGCATTTT
CASSDWRGQPQHF
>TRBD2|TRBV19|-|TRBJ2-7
TGTGCCAGTAGTGGTACCGGGACTAGCGAACCCTACGAGCAGTACTTC
CASSGTGTSEPYEQYF
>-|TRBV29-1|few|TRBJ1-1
TGCAGCGTTGAAGGTCTAGCGAATAATGAGCAGTTCTTT
CSVEGLANNEQFF
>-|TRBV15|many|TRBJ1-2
TGTGCCACCAGCGAGACCGCCGGGGGGCGAGGCTACACCTTC
CATSETAGGRGYTF
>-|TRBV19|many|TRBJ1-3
TGTGCCAGTAGTATCCTGGGACAACAAACAGGAAACACCATATATTTT
CASSILGQQTGNTIYF
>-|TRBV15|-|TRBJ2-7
TGTGCCACCAGCAGTGACAGCGGTCAGGCTGACTCCTACGAGCAGTACTTC
CATSSDSGQADSYEQYF
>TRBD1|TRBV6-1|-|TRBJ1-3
TGTGCCACGGAGGTCGACAGGGGATGGTCTGGAAACACCATATATTTT
CATEVDRGWSGNTIYF
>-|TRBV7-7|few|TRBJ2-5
TGTGCCAGCAGCTTGGGTGGAAGACGGGTATTAGATGAGACCCAGTACTTC
CASSLGGRRVLDETQYF
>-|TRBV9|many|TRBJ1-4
TGTGCCAGCAGCGGCTTAGACGCGGGGCTGTTTTTT
CASSGLDAGLFF
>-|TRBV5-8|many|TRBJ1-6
TGTGCCAGCAGCACGGGGTGGAATTCACCCCTCCACTTT
CASSTGWNSPLHF
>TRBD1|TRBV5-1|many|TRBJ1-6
TGCGCCAGCAGCCCCCGACAGGGAGGTTCTTCACCCCTCCACTTT
CASSPRQGGSSPLHF
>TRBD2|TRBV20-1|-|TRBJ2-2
TGCAGTGCTAGAGCGACTAGCGGGAGTGAGAACACCGGGGAGCTGTTTTTT
CSARATSGSENTGELFF
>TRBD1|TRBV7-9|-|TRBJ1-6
TGTGCCAGCCTGCCCGGGACAGCACTTTCACCCCTCCACTTT
CASLPGTALSPLHF
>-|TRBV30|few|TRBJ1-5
TGTGCCTGGACCAAGACAGGCAATCAGCCCCAGCATTTT
CAWTKTGNQPQHF